This T cell receptor beta chain comes out of a study of T cell repertoires in cytomegalovirus infection. TCRdb ran MiXCR on the reads and lists one entry per CDR3 protein. The sample lists 300,000 to 400,000 distinct CDR3 sequences; around a tenth were seen once. V shed 1 base and J shed 2 bases, with 11 bases lying between them. Germline V gene lookup returns CDR1 SGHDT and CDR2 YYEEEE. This CDR3 is 15 amino acids long. This chain joins TRBV5-6 and TRBJ2-3, with D maybe TRBD1 (5 bases). The sequencing sample was made of PBMCs. This receptor was taken from a human donor in good health (CMV status not recorded). Some clones in this sample may be carry-over from other donors' samples. The CDR3: CASSLYNRFTDTQYF. The CDR3 DNA follows: TGTGCCAGCAGCTTGTACAACAGGTTCACAGATACGCAGTATTTT.